These 19 T cell receptor beta chains share one sample of origin, sequenced in a study of blood T cell repertoires in COVID-19 (dated by TCRdb to 2020 to 2022). Libraries were built with the immunoSEQ multiplex PCR assay. The table comes from immuneACCESS by way of TCRdb, which keeps in-frame sequences with V and J called. Part of the clones is missing from these tables; in studies checked, under half for an unresolved V gene and the rest for unknown reasons. Present in this sample are fewer than 350,000 clones, roughly nine tenths of which were seen just once. The ten largest clones take up approximately 12% of the sample. The sequenced sample consisted of peripheral blood. The receptor source for this set is a woman aged 25 to 39 with COVID-19, enrolled during active disease.

This clone has a single count. The chain couples TRBV6-5 to TRBJ2-1; TRBD2 aligns across 7 bases. CDR1 is MNHEY and CDR2 is SVGAGI in the germline V gene. V trimming: 0 bases; J trimming: 6 bases; junction bases outside the gene matches: 8. The CDR3 consists of 16 residues. In DNA, the CDR3 is TGTGCCAGCAGTTACTCGAGGACTAGTCGTTTCAATGAGCAGTTCTTC. Protein product: CASSYSRTSRFNEQFF.

The gene calls are TRBV7-6 and TRBJ2-5; the match to TRBD2 covers 13 bases. V lost 2 bases to trimming and J lost 5 bases; unmatched junction nucleotides: 8. Germline CDR1 is SGHVS and CDR2 is FNYEAQ. The CDR3 has 17 amino acids. CDR3 protein: CASSLYTSGGGYETQYF. The CDR3, as DNA: TGTGCCAGCAGCTTATACACTAGCGGGGGGGGCTATGAGACCCAGTACTTC.

The genes are TRBV5-5 and TRBJ2-7; 9 bases align to TRBD2. CDR3 length equals 15 residues. V trimming: 1 base; J trimming: 2 bases; junction bases outside the gene matches: 4. CDR1 is SGHKS and CDR2 is YYEKEE in the germline V gene (reference sequence). CDR3 nucleotide sequence: TGTGCCAGCAGCTTGAGTGGCGGGGGGGCCTACGAGCAGTACTTC. Its protein is CASSLSGGGAYEQYF.

The chain joins TRBV27 to TRBJ1-5; no reliable D call. The V end was cut by 0 bases, the J end by 1 base, with 19 bases between. The CDR3 consists of 19 residues. Germline V gives CDR1 MNHEY, CDR2 SMNVEV (reference sequence). CDR3 sequence reads: CASSLSRARGLRSNQPQHF. The CDR3 DNA follows: TGTGCCAGCAGTTTATCAAGGGCGCGAGGGCTGAGGAGCAATCAGCCCCAGCATTTT.

The chain couples TRBV27 to TRBJ2-4, with 8 bases matching TRBD1. Germline CDR1 and CDR2: MNHEY and SMNVEV (reference sequence). The CDR3 consists of 16 residues. The junction had 9 bases not matched to a gene; V was cut back by 4 bases and J by 4 bases. CDR3 sequence: CASSSTLRTGKNIQYF. Here the CDR3 DNA reads TGTGCCAGCAGTTCGACTCTGCGGACAGGGAAAAACATTCAGTACTTC.

The V gene is TRBV2, the J gene TRBJ1-1; tentative D call: TRBD1 (5 bases). The CDR3 sequence is 13 residues long. Trimming took 3 bases from V and 4 from J, leaving 9 bases between them. Germline loops: CDR1 SNHLY, CDR2 FYNNEI. CDR3 in DNA: TGTGCCAGCAGTGACTTGGGGGGCACTGAAGCTTTCTTT. Protein: CASSDLGGTEAFF.

The sample holds a few counts of this clone. This sequence joins TRBV5-4 and TRBJ1-1; possible D gene TRBD1, 6 bases. Looked up from germline, CDR1 is SGHNT and CDR2 is YYREEE (reference sequence). Trimming pared 4 bases from V and 1 base from J, leaving 14 bases between. The CDR3 loop spans 15 amino acids. The CDR3 reads CASSRIGQRNTEAFF. CDR3 nucleotide sequence: TGTGCCAGCAGCCGCATAGGACAGAGGAACACTGAAGCTTTCTTT.

The rearrangement uses TRBV19 and TRBJ2-7; 8 bases fit TRBD1. Trimming cost V 5 bases and J 7 bases; bases outside gene matches: 13. This CDR3 is 15 amino acids long. CDR1 and CDR2 (germline): LNHDA, SQIVND (reference sequence). CDR3 sequence reads: CASSAWRTGSGEQYF. As DNA, the CDR3 is TGTGCCAGTAGTGCCTGGCGGACAGGGTCGGGGGAGCAGTACTTC.

The rearrangement links TRBV21-1 to TRBJ2-4; TRBD1 is taken as the D call from the table, unchecked against the DNA. TRBV21-1 is flagged as a pseudogene. CDR3 size: 16 residues. The CDR3 loop reads CASSAPPYRGQNIQYF. The CDR3 DNA follows: TGTGCCAGCAGCGCCCCCCCCTACAGGGGGCAAAACATTCAGTACTTC.

V usage is TRBV13 and J usage is TRBJ1-5; D is perhaps TRBD1 (6 bases). Trimming took 5 bases from V and 7 from J, leaving 21 bases between them. CDR3 size: 16 residues. Germline V CDR1 and CDR2: PRHDT, FYEKMQ (reference sequence). This chain's CDR3 is CASSPTHRAQRQPQHF. DNA of the CDR3: TGTGCCAGCAGCCCTACCCACAGGGCGCAACGCCAGCCCCAGCATTTT. Full variable domain (outside the CDR3, taken from reference TRBV13 and TRBJ1-5): AAGVIQSPRHLIKEKRETATLKCYPIPRHDTVYWYQQGPGQDPQFLISFYEKMQSDKGSIPDRFSAQQFSDYHSELNMSSLELGDSALYFCASSPTHRAQRQPQHFGDGTRLSIL.

The genes are TRBV5-1 and TRBJ1-1, with 8 bases lining up with TRBD1. Trimming removed 0 bases from V and 3 bases from J; junction bases left unmatched: 1. The germline gives CDR1 SGHRS, CDR2 YFSETQ. This CDR3 spans 14 amino acids. The CDR3, as DNA: TGCGCCAGCAGCTTGGACAGGGGGTACACTGAAGCTTTCTTT. This sequence encodes CASSLDRGYTEAFF.

This sequence joins TRBV18 and TRBJ2-2, with D possibly matching TRBD2 (5 bases). This CDR3 spans 17 amino acids. Germline-derived CDR1 and CDR2 are KGHSH and LQKENI. The V end was cut by 3 bases, the J end by 0 bases, with 14 bases between. The DNA of the CDR3 is TGTGCCAGCTCACCGCGGGTAGGTGACGCGAACACCGGGGAGCTGTTTTTT. Encoded protein: CASSPRVGDANTGELFF.

The chain joins TRBV6-1 to TRBJ1-2; D remains unclear. CDR1 and CDR2 from the germline V gene are MNHNS and SASEGT. This CDR3 has 14 amino acids. V was cut by 0 bases and J by 4 bases, with 9 bases left in between. CDR3 nucleotide sequence: TGTGCCAGCAGTGAAGCAGTACTACTCTATGGCTACACCTTC. Translation: CASSEAVLLYGYTF.

The chain is built from TRBV6-5 and TRBJ2-5, with TRBD2 matching 7 bases. The germline V gene has CDR1 MNHEY and CDR2 SVGAGI. Trimming took 5 bases from V and 5 from J; bases not matched to a gene: 5. The CDR3 loop spans 13 amino acids. The CDR3 loop reads CASSLTSWETQYF. CDR3 bases: TGTGCCAGCAGTCTGACTAGCTGGGAGACCCAGTACTTC.

V gene TRBV7-6 combines with J gene TRBJ2-7, with 7 nucleotides matching TRBD2. This CDR3 spans 13 amino acids. Trimming cost V 5 bases and J 5 bases; bases outside gene matches: 6. The germline CDR1 and CDR2 sequences are SGHVS and FNYEAQ. The CDR3 loop is CASSPRGRDEQYF. The CDR3 DNA sequence: TGTGCCAGCAGCCCCCGGGGGAGGGACGAGCAGTACTTC. The full variable domain, its missing parts supplied by reference TRBV7-6 and TRBJ2-7, is GAGVSQSPRYKVTKRGQDVALRCDPISGHVSLYWYRQALGQGPEFLTYFNYEAQQDKSGLPNDRFSAERPEGSISTLTIQRTEQRDSAMYRCASSPRGRDEQYFGPGTRLTVT.

The gene calls are TRBV6-5 and TRBJ2-1, with 14 bases lining up with TRBD2. There are 16 residues in the CDR3. V dropped 2 bases and J dropped 10; count of bases not matched to a gene: 7. In germline, CDR1 is MNHEY, CDR2 SVGAGI. CDR3 loop: CASSYTGLAGGREQFF. DNA of the CDR3: TGTGCCAGCAGTTACACCGGACTAGCGGGGGGAAGGGAGCAGTTCTTC.

The chain combines TRBV27 with TRBJ1-4, with D possibly TRBD1 on 5 matching bases. Germline CDR1 MNHEY, CDR2 SMNVEV (reference sequence). The CDR3 contains 14 residues. With 7 bases removed from V and 10 bases from J, the gap between germline ends came to 19 bases. The CDR3, as DNA: TGTGCCAGCAACTTAGACAGAAACCCTGGAAAACTGTTTTTT. This translates into CASNLDRNPGKLFF.

This chain joins TRBV5-1 and TRBJ2-1; no clear D gene. The length of the CDR3 is 11 residues. Germline assignment: CDR1 SGHRS and CDR2 YFSETQ. The V gene lost 0 bases and the J gene lost 10 bases, with 5 bases spanning the gap. This chain's CDR3 is CASSLAGEQFF. CDR3 nucleotides: TGCGCCAGCAGCTTGGCCGGGGAGCAGTTCTTC.

This rearrangement joins TRBV15 to TRBJ2-1; no clear D. Deletions cut 0 bases from V and 8 bases from J, with 8 bases between. The CDR3 consists of 13 residues. Germline CDR1 and CDR2: LNHNV and YYDKDF (reference sequence). CDR3 amino acids: CATSRDSFDEQFF. Here the CDR3 DNA reads TGTGCCACCAGCAGAGACAGTTTCGATGAGCAGTTCTTC.